The present entry profiles one TCR beta chain with its context. What it recognizes is unknown. CD45RO-negative CD8 cells positively selected for CCR7 made up the naive population, which excluded terminally differentiated effector memory CD45RA+ cells. None of the donors, who were healthy HIV-negative adults, had recently had acute infections or vaccinations. These data originate in a study of shared clonotypes between healthy human individuals. Study outcomes and limitations: Among a few donors, roughly 5.4% of naive CD4 clonotypes were found in common.

CDR3 length: 17 residues. The germline V gene encodes CDR1 SGHTA and CDR2 FQGNSA. Trimming cost V 4 bases and J 4 bases; bases outside gene matches: 13. Using immunoSEQ multiplex PCR, the repertoire was profiled, and TCRdb retains in-frame clones only, with some absent. Among roughly 850,000 clones, about 96% were seen once, and the ten largest hold under 0.3%. This receptor was taken from a man aged 25 to 45 in good health. The sequencing input was naive CD8+ T cells sorted from blood. The J gene is TRBJ2-5, the V gene TRBV7-2, with TRBD1 matching 9 bases. CDR3 in amino acids: CASSSVGIGQGRETQYF. The DNA for the CDR3 is TGTGCCAGCAGCTCCGTAGGCATCGGACAGGGGAGAGAGACCCAGTACTTC.